The sequence of this TCR beta chain was determined in a study of blood T cells in healthy people across ages. Germline-derived CDR1 and CDR2 are LGHNA and YSLEER. CDR3 size: 13 residues. Alongside a J-beta primer mix, a sample-barcoded 5' primer served in a second PCR lasting about 7 to 12 cycles. TCRdb itself ran the 5' RACE reads through MiXCR, one entry per CDR3 protein. The sample lists about 1 million distinct CDR3 sequences; roughly a quarter were seen once. Concerning this clonotype: At one of its ends the junction is not consistent with the germline gene, which may arise from a read error.

The same sample was also used in a study of T cells of mothers and their children. As that report states: According to the study, all extracted RNA entered cDNA synthesis at around 1.5 ug per 15 ul.

The V call is TRBV4-3, the J call TRBJ2-7; tentative D call: TRBD2 (5 bases). The sequence derives from a girl between 2 and 10 years old in good health. Sequenced material: blood. The CDR3 loop reads CVSSPRRYYEQHF. The CDR3 bases are TGCGTCAGCAGCCCTAGGAGGTACTACGAGCAGCACTTC.